These 18 T cell receptor beta chains originate from one sample sequenced in a study of blood T cell repertoires in COVID-19. Here immunoSEQ multiplex PCR was the method, and the copy in TCRdb shows in-frame clones only, minus some. In the table there are 250,000 or so clones, more than 80% of which are singletons. The sequenced sample was peripheral blood. The receptors here all came from a woman between 25 and 40 years old with active or convalescent COVID-19.

The rearrangement joins TRBV6-5 to TRBJ1-2, with D possibly TRBD1 on 6 matching bases. Trimming removed 3 bases at V and 4 bases at J, with 12 bases between. The CDR3 spans 14 residues. Germline loops: CDR1 MNHEY, CDR2 SVGAGI. The CDR3 region is CASSYYRVGYGYTF. DNA for the CDR3: TGTGCCAGCAGTTATTACAGGGTGGGCTATGGCTACACCTTC.

The V gene is TRBV9, the J gene TRBJ2-5; D uncertain. Germline-derived CDR1 and CDR2 are SGDLS and YYNGEE. Deletions cut 0 bases from V and 3 bases from J, with 6 bases between. This CDR3 region has 13 residues. CDR3 region: CASSVAAEETQYF. CDR3 bases: TGTGCCAGCAGCGTAGCGGCGGAAGAGACCCAGTACTTC.

This chain uses TRBV19 with TRBJ1-5; 7 nucleotides line up with TRBD1. The CDR3 runs to 13 residues. CDR1 is LNHDA, CDR2 SQIVND, per germline (reference sequence). The ends lost 6 bases at V and 6 bases at J; junction bases unmatched: 5. The CDR3 DNA follows: TGTGCCAGTAGACAACAGGGGAGTCAGCCCCAGCATTTT. It encodes CASRQQGSQPQHF.

The gene calls are TRBV7-2 and TRBJ1-2, with D uncertain. The V gene's germline CDR1 is SGHTA and CDR2 FQGNSA. Trimming shortened V by 4 bases and J by 7 bases, and 10 bases separated the two germline ends. This CDR3 is built from 12 residues. The CDR3 region has the DNA TGTGCCAGCAGCTACGACAAGGCTGGCTACACCTTC. Its translation: CASSYDKAGYTF. Together with reference TRBV7-2 and TRBJ1-2, the CDR3 gives the full variable domain: GAGVSQSPSNKVTEKGKDVELRCDPISGHTALYWYRQSLGQGLEFLIYFQGNSAPDKSGLPSDRFSAERTGGSVSTLTIQRTQQEDSAVYLCASSYDKAGYTFGSGTRLTVV.

The V call is TRBV18, the J call TRBJ1-5; 9 bases line up with TRBD1. CDR3 length equals 14 residues. CDR1 and CDR2 (germline): KGHSH, LQKENI. The V and J ends lost 5 bases and 4 bases, in that order; junction bases with no gene match: 3. CDR3 nucleotides: TGTGCCAGCTCAAACAGGGGGCTAAATCAGCCCCAGCATTTT. Translating it yields CASSNRGLNQPQHF. Looking up the rest from reference TRBV18 and TRBJ1-5 gives the full variable domain: NAGVMQNPRHLVRRRGQEARLRCSPMKGHSHVYWYRQLPEEGLKFMVYLQKENIIDESGMPKERFSAEFPKEGPSILRIQQVVRGDSAAYFCASSNRGLNQPQHFGDGTRLSIL.

This rearrangement joins TRBV7-9 to TRBJ1-2; D gene ambiguous. The germline gives CDR1 SEHNR, CDR2 FQNEAQ (reference sequence). The CDR3 has 12 amino acids. The V end was cut by 7 bases, the J end by 6 bases, with 12 bases between. CDR3 sequence reads: CASTEAMDGYTF. The CDR3 region has the DNA TGTGCCAGCACTGAGGCGATGGATGGCTACACCTTC.

The CDR3 nucleotides are TGTGCCAGTAGTAGCGGACAGGCCCTCTATCAGCCCCAGCATTTT. As protein: CASSSGQALYQPQHF. The rearrangement uses TRBV19 and TRBJ1-5; the match to TRBD1 covers 7 bases. With 4 bases clipped from V and 5 bases from J, the junction kept 8 bases outside the gene matches. The CDR3 is made up of 15 amino acids. Germline CDR1 is LNHDA and CDR2 is SQIVND (reference sequence). Drawing the rest from reference TRBV19 and TRBJ1-5, the complete variable domain is DGGITQSPKYLFRKEGQNVTLSCEQNLNHDAMYWYRQDPGQGLRLIYYSQIVNDFQKGDIAEGYSVSREKKESFPLTVTSAQKNPTAFYLCASSSGQALYQPQHFGDGTRLSIL.

CDR3 nucleotides: TGTGCCAGCAGCACCTTGACAGGGGTGCTTAACACCATATATTTT. Translated, it gives CASSTLTGVLNTIYF. The chain links TRBV6-5 to TRBJ1-3, with 8 bases identical to TRBD1. With 6 bases clipped from V and 7 bases from J, the junction kept 11 bases outside the gene matches. The CDR3 runs 15 residues. Germline values: CDR1 MNHEY, CDR2 SVGAGI.

This clone came up a few times. V gene TRBV30 combines with J gene TRBJ1-3; D is possibly TRBD1 (6 bases). The CDR3 loop spans 15 amino acids. V gave up 3 bases and J gave up 0 bases, with 12 bases separating them. Germline-derived CDR1 and CDR2 are GTSNPN and SVGIG (reference sequence). The CDR3 spells CAWSPGTPSGNTIYF. The CDR3 nucleotides read TGTGCCTGGAGCCCCGGGACACCCTCTGGAAACACCATATATTTT.

This clone was seen once. The rearrangement uses TRBV28 and TRBJ2-1; the match to TRBD2 covers 7 bases. CDR1 is MDHEN and CDR2 is SYDVKM in the germline V gene. The CDR3 totals 13 residues. V lost 10 bases to trimming and J lost 6 bases; unmatched junction nucleotides: 9. CDR3 sequence (DNA): TGTGCCACGGGCCCGGGAGGTCGCAATGAGCAGTTCTTC. Amino acids: CATGPGGRNEQFF.

DNA for the CDR3: TGCGCCAGCAGCCAAGGGACAGGAATCGATTCACCCCTCCACTTT. This translates into CASSQGTGIDSPLHF. This sequence joins TRBV4-3 and TRBJ1-6, with 7 positions matching TRBD1. V shed 1 base and J 8 bases; nucleotides not matched to a gene: 5. Looked up from germline, CDR1 is LGHNA and CDR2 is YSLEER. The CDR3 spans 15 residues.

The chain couples TRBV7-3 to TRBJ2-1; D remains ambiguous. CDR3 length equals 12 residues. Trimming removed 2 bases at V and 10 bases at J, with 9 bases between. Germline V lookup: CDR1 SGHTA, CDR2 FQGTGA. CDR3 protein: CASSLDGFEQFF. The DNA for the CDR3 is TGTGCCAGCAGCTTAGATGGCTTCGAGCAGTTCTTC.

A single count supports this clone. The V call is TRBV6-5, the J call TRBJ1-1; a possible D gene is TRBD1 (5 bases). This CDR3 is 16 amino acids long. The germline CDR1 and CDR2 sequences are MNHEY and SVGAGI. V was clipped by 2 bases and J by 1 base, with 14 bases between them. In DNA, the CDR3 is TGTGCCAGCAGTTACACTACGACAGTGTCGAACACTGAAGCTTTCTTT. This encodes CASSYTTTVSNTEAFF.

J is TRBJ2-1 and V is TRBV7-3; no clear D gene. V lost 2 bases and J lost 0, with 8 bases in between. There are 15 residues in the CDR3. Germline CDR1 SGHTA, CDR2 FQGTGA. The CDR3 bases are TGTGCCAGCAGCTTATCTCCGGTCTCCTACAATGAGCAGTTCTTC. Residues: CASSLSPVSYNEQFF.

The rearrangement joins TRBV30 to TRBJ2-6; the D gene is possibly TRBD1 (6 bases). CDR1 GTSNPN and CDR2 SVGIG come from the germline V gene (reference sequence). V shed 2 bases and J shed 4 bases, with 12 bases lying between them. The length of the CDR3 is 15 residues. CDR3 sequence: CAWSQGPLGANVLTF. The DNA for the CDR3 is TGTGCCTGGAGTCAGGGGCCCCTGGGGGCCAACGTCCTGACTTTC.

CDR3 coding DNA: TGTGCCAGCTCCCCTCAACTTACAGGATCTTACGAGCAGTACTTC. This gives the protein CASSPQLTGSYEQYF. V gene TRBV18 combines with J gene TRBJ2-7, with D maybe TRBD1 (5 bases). There are 15 residues in the CDR3. The germline V gene has CDR1 KGHSH and CDR2 LQKENI. V was trimmed by 6 bases and J by 4 bases, leaving 19 bases between them.

As concerns this clone: The junction does not match germline at one end; this may be a read error. The rearrangement links TRBV10-1 to TRBJ2-5, with D perhaps TRBD1 (6 bases). CDR1 and CDR2 (germline): WNHNN, SYGVQD (reference sequence). There are 9 residues in the CDR3. The CDR3 reads CASRATGNF. Written as DNA, the CDR3 is TGCGCCAGCAGGGCGACAGGAAACTTC.

V gene TRBV6-5 combines with J gene TRBJ1-1; maybe TRBD1 (6 bases). Germline V gene lookup returns CDR1 MNHEY and CDR2 SVGAGI. The CDR3 runs 14 residues. Trimming removed 2 bases from V and 6 bases from J, with 13 bases in between. As DNA, the CDR3 is TGTGCCAGCAGTTACACCCGAGGGGGAGCTGAAGCTTTCTTT. Translating gives CASSYTRGGAEAFF.